Listed below are T cell receptor beta chains from one sample, sequenced in a study of cytomegalovirus exposure and HLA in healthy donors. The table came from immunoSEQ multiplex PCR; TCRdb's copy has only in-frame clones and leaves some out. The sample yields approximately 120,000 clones, around four fifths seen once. The sample was PBMCs. All receptors come from a man between 25 and 39 years old in good health and CMV-seropositive. Both conserved end residues are part of each CDR3. Fields, in order: clone size, D gene, J gene, V gene, CDR3 protein, CDR3 DNA. A D gene is named only where the DNA matches it firmly. Size is omitted from some rows. Given values are once, few, many or a class for expanded clones.

>few|TRBD1|TRBJ2-6|TRBV5-4
CASSDGQGATGANVLTF
TGTGCCAGCAGTGACGGACAGGGGGCGACTGGGGCCAACGTCCTGACTTTC
>-|-|TRBJ2-3|TRBV6-1
CASSPPPPLVYTQYF
TGTGCCAGCAGTCCCCCACCTCCACTAGTGTATACGCAGTATTTT
>-|-|TRBJ2-7|TRBV2
CASSDRPDRPYEQYF
TGTGCCAGCAGCGATCGCCCGGACAGACCCTACGAGCAGTACTTC
>-|TRBD1|TRBJ1-2|TRBV11-3
CARGQGGVPREDGYTF
TGTGCCAGGGGACAGGGTGGTGTACCCAGAGAAGATGGCTACACCTTC
>few|-|TRBJ2-5|TRBV7-7
CASSMGALSETQYF
TGTGCCAGCAGCATGGGGGCGCTATCGGAGACCCAGTACTTC
>-|-|TRBJ2-5|TRBV27
CASSRAGNQETQYF
TGTGCCAGCAGTCGCGCAGGGAATCAAGAGACCCAGTACTTC
>-|TRBD2|TRBJ2-5|TRBV18
CASSPRGLTKETQYF
TGTGCCAGCTCACCGCGGGGACTAACTAAAGAGACCCAGTACTTC
>-|TRBD1|TRBJ2-2|TRBV11-2
CASSLAGTVGGELFF
TGTGCCAGCAGCTTAGCCGGGACAGTGGGCGGGGAGCTGTTTTTT
>-|-|TRBJ1-4|TRBV27
CASSSIRQRSPTNEKLFF
TGTGCCAGCAGTTCTATTCGACAACGCTCACCAACTAATGAAAAACTGTTTTTT
>-|TRBD1|TRBJ2-1|TRBV15
CATSRAGQGAYNEQFF
TGTGCCACCAGCAGAGCGGGACAGGGGGCCTACAATGAGCAGTTCTTC
>-|TRBD2|TRBJ2-7|TRBV4-1
CASSSSGSVNEQYF
TGCGCCAGCAGCTCTAGCGGGAGTGTGAACGAGCAGTACTTC
>-|-|TRBJ2-2|TRBV7-6
CASTRLPASSGELFF
TGTGCCAGCACCCGTCTCCCGGCTAGCAGCGGGGAGCTGTTTTTT
>-|TRBD2|TRBJ2-3|TRBV19
CASSSRLAEIPDTQYF
TGTGCCAGTAGTTCACGACTAGCGGAGATTCCAGATACGCAGTATTTT
>-|-|TRBJ1-1|TRBV5-5
CASSFGKNTEAFF
TGTGCCAGCAGCTTTGGCAAGAACACTGAAGCTTTCTTT
>-|TRBD1|TRBJ1-1|TRBV4-3
CASSQRLGGRQNTEAFF
TGCGCCAGCAGCCAACGACTAGGGGGCAGACAGAACACTGAAGCTTTCTTT
>-|-|TRBJ1-3|TRBV9
CASSVAYRSSGNTIYF
TGTGCCAGCAGCGTAGCTTACAGGTCCTCTGGAAACACCATATATTTT
>-|-|TRBJ1-2|TRBV12-5
CASGKENYGYTF
TGTGCTAGTGGGAAGGAGAACTATGGCTACACCTTC
>-|-|TRBJ2-4|TRBV21-1
CASSKFQQGFSLNIQYF
TGTGCCAGCAGCAAATTCCAACAGGGGTTTAGTCTAAACATTCAGTACTTC
>-|-|TRBJ2-1|TRBV7-2
CASSLRDSYSYNEQFF
TGTGCCAGCAGCTTACGGGACTCATATTCCTACAATGAGCAGTTCTTC
>-|-|TRBJ1-3|TRBV30
CAWSPGATSGNTIYF
TGTGCCTGGAGCCCAGGGGCTACCTCTGGAAACACCATATATTTT
>few|TRBD1|TRBJ1-4|TRBV27
CASSFVQGREKLFF
TGTGCCAGCAGTTTCGTACAGGGGAGAGAAAAACTGTTTTTT
>once|TRBD1|TRBJ1-1|TRBV28
CASSFLRTGGNTEAFF
TGTGCCAGCAGTTTTCTCCGGACAGGGGGCAACACTGAAGCTTTCTTT
>-|-|TRBJ1-5|TRBV6-6
CASTAGADQPQHF
TGTGCCAGCACAGCAGGGGCAGATCAGCCCCAGCATTTT
>-|-|TRBJ2-7|TRBV5-1
CASSAPGYDYEQYF
TGCGCCAGCAGCGCTCCGGGTTATGACTACGAGCAGTACTTC
>few|-|TRBJ2-7|TRBV30
CAWSPWRAREQYF
TGTGCCTGGAGTCCGTGGAGGGCCAGAGAGCAGTACTTC
>once|-|TRBJ2-1|TRBV9
CASSVRSSYNEQFF
TGTGCCAGCAGCGTACGGAGCTCCTACAATGAGCAGTTCTTC
>-|-|TRBJ1-5|TRBV5-1
CASSSGENRPQHF
TGCGCCAGCAGCTCCGGAGAGAACCGGCCCCAGCATTTT
>-|-|TRBJ2-2|TRBV7-6
CAIAQGARTGELFF
TGTGCCATAGCACAAGGGGCACGGACCGGGGAGCTGTTTTTT
>-|-|TRBJ2-7|TRBV7-2
CASSLNRGFSQMPYEQYF
TGTGCCAGCAGCTTAAATAGGGGGTTCTCCCAGATGCCCTACGAGCAGTACTTC
>-|TRBD2|TRBJ2-7|TRBV6-5
CASSQVSGRPDEQYF
TGTGCCAGCAGTCAAGTTAGCGGGAGGCCGGACGAGCAGTACTTC
>-|TRBD2|TRBJ2-1|TRBV7-6
CASSSGRGDEQFF
TGTGCCAGCAGTAGCGGGAGAGGCGATGAGCAGTTCTTC
>few|-|TRBJ1-2|TRBV4-3
CASSQDMRAELYGYTF
TGCGCCAGCAGCCAAGATATGAGGGCAGAGCTCTATGGCTACACCTTC
>-|-|TRBJ2-7|TRBV7-8
CASSSRGGNAYEQYF
TGTGCCAGCAGCTCCCGCGGCGGGAATGCCTACGAGCAGTACTTC
>few|TRBD1|TRBJ2-1|TRBV6-5
CASSYPNRGNEQFF
TGTGCCAGCAGTTACCCAAACAGGGGAAATGAGCAGTTCTTC
>-|TRBD1|TRBJ2-7|TRBV7-8
CASSWDRVYEQYF
TGTGCCAGCAGCTGGGACAGGGTTTACGAGCAGTACTTC
>-|TRBD1|TRBJ1-1|TRBV7-8
CASSFPGGRTEAFF
TGTGCCAGCAGCTTTCCAGGGGGCAGGACTGAAGCTTTCTTT
>few|TRBD1|TRBJ2-7|TRBV9
CASSVGVQGYEQYF
TGTGCCAGCAGCGTAGGTGTACAGGGGTACGAGCAGTACTTC
>-|TRBD1|TRBJ1-4|TRBV7-9
CASSPLGQGGVEKLFF
TGTGCCAGCAGCCCTTTGGGACAGGGGGGCGTTGAAAAACTGTTTTTT
>-|-|TRBJ1-3|TRBV28
CASSPQGRGNTIYF
TGTGCCAGCAGTCCCCAGGGCCGAGGAAACACCATATATTTT
>few|TRBD1|TRBJ1-5|TRBV6-6
CASSGTENQPQHF
TGTGCCAGCAGCGGGACAGAAAATCAGCCCCAGCATTTT
>-|-|TRBJ2-7|TRBV5-1
CASSLALTGVHEQYF
TGCGCCAGCAGCTTGGCCTTGACAGGAGTCCACGAGCAGTACTTC
>-|-|TRBJ1-3|TRBV19
CASRRGRTGNTIYF
TGTGCCAGCCGAAGAGGTAGGACTGGAAACACCATATATTTT